This T cell receptor beta chain is drawn from a study of beta chain features in type 1 diabetes. The wider study: There was similarity between patients and healthy donors in age, gender and cell yields.

Sorting with CD45RO/CCR7/CD25/CD127/CD95/CD27 yielded naive, central memory, regulatory and stem-like memory CD4+ cells. Findings and limits, study-wide: TCRB CDR3s were moderately but significantly shorter in Type 1 diabetes patients in all four CD4+ subsets. More deletions and fewer insertions at VDJ junctions were found in patients with type 1 diabetes.

Germline CDR1 and CDR2: SQVTM and ANQGSEA. Trimming took off 5 bases at V and 7 bases at J, with 12 bases between the two ends. This CDR3 contains 11 residues. A word on this clone: Its antigen is unknown.

What was sequenced were expressed TCRB transcripts, since all of the isolated RNA had been reverse transcribed. This table comes from immunoSEQ multiplex PCR, and its TCRdb copy is limited to in-frame clones, with some not included. The table shows 600,000 to 650,000 clones, with around 16% occurring only once. The chain combines TRBV29-1 with TRBJ2-7; a possible D gene is TRBD1 (5 bases). Sequenced sample: naive CD4+ T cells from blood. The receptor was derived from a man in his late teens or twenties in good health. CDR3 coding DNA: TGCAGCGTTCAGGGCCAAGGGGAGCAGTACTTC. Translating it yields CSVQGQGEQYF.